This TCR beta chain appears in the sequencing data of a study of T cell responses to AZD1222 COVID-19 vaccine. Regarding the study as a whole: Reportedly, close to half of spike-specific TCRs are directed against unmutated variant regions.

Profiling relied on immunoSEQ multiplex PCR, and the TCRdb table lists in-frame clones only, not all of them. This table holds fewer than 150,000 clones, 92% found once. As concerns this clone: Its cognate antigen is unknown.

This CDR3 is built from 12 residues. V was trimmed by 5 bases and J by 9 bases, leaving 10 bases between them. Germline V gives CDR1 KGHDR, CDR2 SFDVKD. This specimen consisted of peripheral blood, obtained 28 days after the second AZD1222 dose. This TCR came from an adult who received the AZD1222 COVID-19 vaccine. The V gene is TRBV24-1, the J gene TRBJ1-5; no clear D. CDR3 region: CATSGPDGPQHF. The CDR3 bases are TGTGCCACCAGTGGACCGGACGGGCCCCAGCATTTT.